Following are 18 T cell receptor beta chains from one sample sequenced in a study of T cells after yellow fever vaccination. Each CDR3 protein is one row after TCRdb ran MiXCR on the 5' RACE reads. The sample has 230,000 or so distinct CDR3 sequences; 3.6% are singletons. The input for sequencing was PBMCs, taken 15 days after the yellow fever booster vaccination. All receptors come from a man younger than 35 who received the YFV17D yellow fever vaccine.

Ten or more counts support this clonotype. V is TRBV14 and J is TRBJ2-1; a weak D match, TRBD2 (5 bases). Germline loops: CDR1 SGHDN, CDR2 FVKESK. The CDR3 extends over 15 amino acids. Trimming removed 10 bases from V and 1 base from J, with 17 bases in between. The CDR3 region is CATSSGRGSYNEQFF. The CDR3 DNA sequence: TGTGCCACCTCAAGCGGCCGGGGTTCCTACAATGAGCAGTTCTTC.

This clonotype was observed many times. This sequence joins TRBV12-3 or TRBV12-4 and TRBJ2-2, with D perhaps being TRBD1 or TRBD2 (5 bases each). Trimming cost V 3 bases and J 4 bases, with 12 bases left between them. The length of the CDR3 is 15 residues. CDR3 DNA sequence: TGTGCCAGCAGTTTGAGCAGGGCGGGCACCGGGGAGCTGTTTTTT. It specifies CASSLSRAGTGELFF.

This clonotype has a count of ten or more. The gene calls are TRBV6-5 and TRBJ2-3; D remains ambiguous. This CDR3 has 13 residues. The germline V and J ends were trimmed by 2 bases and 9 bases, with 12 bases remaining between them. Per the germline V gene, CDR1 is MNHEY and CDR2 is SVGAGI. The CDR3 reads CASSYAGHRTQYF. CDR3 nucleotide sequence: TGTGCCAGCAGTTACGCCGGGCACCGAACGCAGTATTTT.

This clonotype was seen repeatedly, ten times or more. V gene TRBV10-3 combines with J gene TRBJ2-7, with TRBD1 identical over 9 bases. J lost 6 bases, V lost 9 bases, and 3 bases had no gene match. This CDR3 has 11 residues. Germline CDR1 is ENHRY and CDR2 is SYGVKD. The CDR3 DNA reads as TGTGCCATGGGGACAGGGCGCGAGCAGTACTTC. Encoded protein: CAMGTGREQYF.

This clonotype was recorded many times. The chain joins TRBV7-2 to TRBJ1-6; TRBD1 matches 7 bases. Germline trimming cut 4 bases from V and 9 bases from J; bases unmatched to any gene: 6. The CDR3 runs to 14 residues. The V gene's germline CDR1 is SGHTA and CDR2 FQGNSA. CDR3 region: CASSSTYRGSPLHF. The CDR3 bases are TGTGCCAGCAGCTCGACTTACAGGGGTTCACCCCTCCACTTT. Based on the CDR3 plus reference TRBV7-2 and TRBJ1-6, the full variable domain is GAGVSQSPSNKVTEKGKDVELRCDPISGHTALYWYRQSLGQGLEFLIYFQGNSAPDKSGLPSDRFSAERTGGSVSTLTIQRTQQEDSAVYLCASSSTYRGSPLHFGNGTRLTVT.

This clonotype was seen many times. This rearrangement joins TRBV7-2 to TRBJ1-2; the D gene is possibly TRBD1 (6 bases). The CDR3 runs 16 residues. V was shortened by 6 bases and J by 1 base, with 18 bases between the two germline ends. Germline V gene sequence: CDR1 SGHTA, CDR2 FQGNSA. The CDR3 nucleotides read TGTGCCAGCAGGCCCCAGACAGGTGGTTTTAACTATGGCTACACCTTC. Amino acids: CASRPQTGGFNYGYTF.

There are many counts of this clonotype. The V gene is TRBV6-8, the J gene TRBJ2-7; D uncertain. V was trimmed by 1 base and J by 5 bases, leaving 6 bases between them. From germline, CDR1 is MNHGY and CDR2 SAAAGT. The CDR3 covers 12 residues. CDR3 protein: CASSYFPHEQYF. The CDR3 DNA sequence: TGTGCCAGCAGTTACTTTCCACACGAGCAGTACTTC.

This clonotype was recorded at least ten times. The rearrangement uses TRBV20-1 and TRBJ1-2, with D possibly matching TRBD1 (5 bases). The CDR3 spans 15 residues. CDR1 is DFQATT, CDR2 SNEGSKA, per germline (reference sequence). V lost 3 bases and J 4 bases, leaving 18 bases between the germline ends. The CDR3 DNA reads as TGCAGTGCTAGCCGCTCCAGGGTCTCTGCCTATGGCTACACCTTC. This translates into CSASRSRVSAYGYTF.

The table lists this clonotype with many counts. V gene TRBV6-6 combines with J gene TRBJ1-5, with unresolved D. V was shortened by 5 bases and J by 11 bases, with 16 bases between the two germline ends. CDR1 is MNHNY, CDR2 SVGAGI, per germline (reference sequence). CDR3 length: 13 residues. This CDR3 is CASSPEPIGSQHF. The CDR3 DNA is TGTGCCAGCAGTCCGGAGCCTATCGGGTCCCAGCATTTT.

This clonotype was seen ten or more times. This chain joins TRBV5-1 and TRBJ2-2; possibly TRBD1 for D (6 bases). Germline lookup yields CDR1 SGHRS and CDR2 YFSETQ. This CDR3 contains 14 residues. Deletions cut 4 bases from V and 3 bases from J, with 10 bases between. CDR3: CASSPQGHTGELFF. The CDR3, as DNA: TGCGCCAGCAGCCCTCAGGGGCACACCGGGGAGCTGTTTTTT.

This clonotype was observed many times. This chain uses TRBV20-1 with TRBJ2-1, with D tentatively TRBD1 (5 bases). Trimming removed 5 bases at V and 3 bases at J, with 11 bases between. The CDR3 runs 13 residues. Looked up from germline, CDR1 is DFQATT and CDR2 is SNEGSKA (reference sequence). CDR3 loop: CSAQGSRYNEQFF. CDR3 nucleotides: TGCAGTGCTCAGGGATCGCGCTACAATGAGCAGTTCTTC.

The rearrangement links TRBV5-1 to TRBJ2-3, with 8 positions matching TRBD2. This CDR3 has 15 residues. CDR1 and CDR2 from the germline V gene are SGHRS and YFSETQ. The V gene end was trimmed by 1 base and the J gene end by 1 base; junction bases not matched to a gene: 2. The DNA of the CDR3 is TGCGCCAGCAGCTTGAAGACTAGCGGCACAGATACGCAGTATTTT. Translating it yields CASSLKTSGTDTQYF.

J is TRBJ1-1 and V is TRBV19; 8 nucleotides align to TRBD1. The germline CDR1 and CDR2 sequences are LNHDA and SQIVND (reference sequence). With 9 bases clipped from V and 0 bases from J, the junction kept 12 bases outside the gene matches. This CDR3 is built from 16 residues. This chain's CDR3 is CASIPQGEKMNTEAFF. CDR3 nucleotide sequence: TGTGCCAGCATCCCACAGGGGGAAAAGATGAACACTGAAGCTTTCTTT. Variable domain in full (rest from reference TRBV19 and TRBJ1-1): DGGITQSPKYLFRKEGQNVTLSCEQNLNHDAMYWYRQDPGQGLRLIYYSQIVNDFQKGDIAEGYSVSREKKESFPLTVTSAQKNPTAFYLCASIPQGEKMNTEAFFGQGTRLTVV.

This clonotype occurred many times. The V call is TRBV5-6, the J call TRBJ1-1, with 7 nucleotides matching TRBD1. The germline V gene has CDR1 SGHDT and CDR2 YYEEEE. Trimming removed 1 base from V and 11 bases from J; junction bases left unmatched: 14. This CDR3 spans 15 amino acids. The CDR3 loop reads CASSLWTTGEGLAFF. The CDR3 DNA is TGTGCCAGCAGCTTGTGGACTACAGGGGAGGGATTGGCTTTCTTT.

This sequence joins TRBV12-3 or TRBV12-4 and TRBJ1-1; 8 bases align to TRBD1. The CDR3 loop spans 15 amino acids. J lost 3 bases, V lost 5 bases, and 8 bases had no gene match. In DNA form, the CDR3 reads TGTGCCAGCAGTCTTCAACAGGGGGGGGACACTGAAGCTTTCTTT. It encodes CASSLQQGGDTEAFF.

This clonotype was seen ten or more times. This chain connects TRBV7-2 to TRBJ2-1; D call uncertain. The CDR3 sequence is 15 residues long. Germline V gene sequence: CDR1 SGHTA, CDR2 FQGNSA. Trimming took 0 bases from V and 1 from J, leaving 7 bases between them. CDR3 sequence reads: CASSLADFSYNEQFF. DNA for the CDR3: TGTGCCAGCAGCTTAGCCGACTTTTCCTACAATGAGCAGTTCTTC.

This clonotype has ten or more counts. The V call is TRBV15, the J call TRBJ2-3; a weak D match, TRBD2 (6 bases). CDR3 size: 16 residues. Germline V gives CDR1 LNHNV, CDR2 YYDKDF (reference sequence). Trimming took 5 bases from V and 4 from J, leaving 19 bases between them. CDR3 nucleotide sequence: TGTGCCACCAGCGGGGGACTGGATTTCTTTCCAGATACGCAGTATTTT. This encodes CATSGGLDFFPDTQYF.

Of note for this clonotype: A much larger clone lies a single base off, so this may be a read error. J is TRBJ1-2 and V is TRBV6-2 or TRBV6-3; 7 nucleotides agree with TRBD1. The CDR3 extends over 13 amino acids. Germline CDR1 is MNHEY and CDR2 is SVGEGT. The CDR3 region is CASSNWDSYGYSF. The CDR3 nucleotides read TGTGCCAGCAGCAACTGGGACAGTTATGGCTACAGCTTC.